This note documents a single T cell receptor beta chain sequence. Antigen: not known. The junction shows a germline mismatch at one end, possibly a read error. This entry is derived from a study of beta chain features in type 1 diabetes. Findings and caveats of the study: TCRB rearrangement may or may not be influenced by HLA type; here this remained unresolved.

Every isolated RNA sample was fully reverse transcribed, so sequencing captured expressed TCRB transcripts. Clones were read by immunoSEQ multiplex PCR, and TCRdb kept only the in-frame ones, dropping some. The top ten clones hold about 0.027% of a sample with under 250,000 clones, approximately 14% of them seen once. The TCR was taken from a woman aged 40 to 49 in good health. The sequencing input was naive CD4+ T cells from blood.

CDR3 sequence reads: CASSLESRGIRF. The CDR3 DNA follows: TGTGCCAGCAGCTTAGAGTCCAGGGGGATTCGCTTC. The rearrangement links TRBV7-9 to TRBJ2-7, with 7 nucleotides matching TRBD1. The CDR3 has 12 residues. Germline values: CDR1 SEHNR, CDR2 FQNEAQ (reference sequence).